One and the same sample provided the 11 T cell receptor beta chains below, sequenced in a study of OX40 agonist ivuxolimab in advanced cancers. TCRdb's copy holds only in-frame clones and misses some; the assay was immunoSEQ multiplex PCR. Among about 40,000 clones listed, 78% were seen once. This material consisted of CD4+ or CD8+ T cells sorted from blood, taken in a trial of the OX40 agonist ivuxolimab. Every receptor here comes from an adult with an advanced solid tumor such as melanoma, head and neck, liver or kidney cancer.

This chain connects TRBV4-3 to TRBJ1-1, with D perhaps TRBD1 (5 bases). The germline V and J ends were trimmed by 0 bases and 7 bases, with 15 bases remaining between them. Per the germline V gene, CDR1 is LGHNA and CDR2 is YSLEER. The length of the CDR3 is 15 residues. The CDR3, as DNA: TGCGCCAGCAGCCAAGATGGGGCAGGGAGGGGTGAAGCTTTCTTT. It codes for CASSQDGAGRGEAFF.

The chain has TRBV4-2 and TRBJ1-1, with no clear D. Germline assignment: CDR1 LGHNA and CDR2 YNFKEQ. The CDR3 extends over 14 amino acids. V was trimmed by 0 bases and J by 0 bases, leaving 5 bases between them. The CDR3 DNA sequence: TGTGCCAGCAGCCAAGATCGGGTGAACACTGAAGCTTTCTTT. Its protein product is CASSQDRVNTEAFF.

This rearrangement joins TRBV4-3 to TRBJ1-1; D is undetermined. Between the trimmed V and J ends, which lost 4 bases and 6 bases, there was a span of 9 bases. CDR1 is LGHNA, CDR2 YSLEER, per germline. The CDR3 runs to 12 residues. CDR3 sequence: CASSPGVSEAFF. The CDR3 nucleotides are TGCGCCAGCAGCCCCGGCGTTTCTGAAGCTTTCTTT.

The rearrangement joins TRBV4-3 to TRBJ2-1; 8 positions agree with TRBD2. CDR1 and CDR2 from the germline V gene are LGHNA and YSLEER. Trimming cost V 0 bases and J 9 bases; bases outside gene matches: 7. This CDR3 region has 15 residues. The CDR3 spells CASSQEVSGGVEQFF. The CDR3 bases are TGCGCCAGCAGCCAAGAGGTATCGGGAGGGGTTGAGCAGTTCTTC.

There are a few counts of this clone. The chain combines TRBV4-3 with TRBJ2-4; 7 nucleotides align to TRBD2. Germline V gene data show CDR1 as LGHNA and CDR2 as YSLEER. This CDR3 region has 15 residues. J was trimmed by 6 bases and V by 0 bases; bases with no gene match: 5. The CDR3 DNA follows: TGCGCCAGCAGCCAAGATGATTCTAGCGGAAACATTCAGTACTTC. Translated, it gives CASSQDDSSGNIQYF.

V is TRBV7-9 and J is TRBJ2-7; D is unclear. The V end lost 1 base, the J end lost 0 bases, and 4 bases lay between the germline ends. CDR1 is SEHNR, CDR2 FQNEAQ, per germline (reference sequence). The CDR3 is made up of 13 amino acids. DNA of the CDR3: TGTGCCAGCAGCTTAGGGCCCTCCTACGAGCAGTACTTC. It is translated as CASSLGPSYEQYF.

V usage is TRBV7-9 and J usage is TRBJ2-1, with TRBD2 matching 9 bases. Germline CDR1 and CDR2: SEHNR and FQNEAQ (reference sequence). This CDR3 region has 16 residues. V lost 4 bases, J lost 6 bases, and 10 bases stayed unmatched. CDR3 DNA sequence: TGTGCCAGCAGCTCCGGGGTAGCGGGAGAGCGCAATGAGCAGTTCTTC. Protein: CASSSGVAGERNEQFF.

This chain links TRBV11-2 with TRBJ2-2; D not certain. The V end lost 6 bases, the J end lost 7 bases, and 9 bases lay between the germline ends. CDR3 length: 12 amino acids. Germline V gene lookup returns CDR1 SGHAT and CDR2 FQNNGV. Here the CDR3 reads CASSFGGGELFF. CDR3 DNA: TGTGCCAGCAGTTTCGGTGGCGGGGAGCTGTTTTTT.

The chain recombines TRBV7-4 with TRBJ2-7; D is perhaps TRBD1 or TRBD2 (7 bases each). This CDR3 has 13 residues. Germline-derived CDR1 and CDR2 are SGHVT and SQSDAQ. V dropped 4 bases and J dropped 6 bases, with 13 bases sitting between them. As DNA, the CDR3 is TGTGCCAGCAGCTCCCAGGGGGAGGGCGAGCAGTACTTC. This translates into CASSSQGEGEQYF.

The V call is TRBV7-2, the J call TRBJ2-7; D is ambiguous. CDR1 is SGHTA and CDR2 is FQGNSA in the germline V gene. Trimming left V 5 bases short and J 5 bases short, with 10 bases between. CDR3 length: 12 residues. CDR3 sequence: CASSPERDEQYF. The DNA for the CDR3 is TGTGCCAGCAGCCCGGAGCGCGACGAGCAGTACTTC.

V is TRBV28 and J is TRBJ1-5; 7 nucleotides align to TRBD1. Germline CDR1 and CDR2: MDHEN and SYDVKM. V was clipped by 6 bases and J by 0 bases; unmatched bases: 11. The CDR3 consists of 17 residues. This chain's CDR3 is CASSLLTGEHSNQPQHF. CDR3 DNA sequence: TGTGCCAGCAGCCTTCTTACAGGGGAACATAGCAATCAGCCCCAGCATTTT.